This T cell receptor (beta chain) was retrieved from a study of early T cells in non-severe SARS-CoV-2 infection. Across the whole study: Sequencing was performed on bulk RNA from unsorted whole blood, leaving chains unpaired.

Unique molecular identifiers were affixed to single, distinct cDNA molecules. TCRdb used MiXCR to reprocess the 5' RACE reads, holding one entry per CDR3 protein. The table includes 63,000 or so distinct CDR3 sequences, roughly an eighth detected once. From germline, CDR1 is LGHDT and CDR2 YNNKEL (reference sequence). CDR3 length equals 15 residues. The ends were cut back, 4 bases at V and 0 bases at J, with 7 bases in the middle. V and J are TRBV3-1 and TRBJ2-6; D possibly corresponds to TRBD1 (6 bases). The source is an adult who was a healthcare worker with PCR-confirmed SARS-CoV-2 infection or an uninfected control (not recorded which). Sequenced material: whole blood, taken at baseline. CDR3 in amino acids: CASSLDSSGANVLTF. The CDR3 DNA is TGTGCCAGCAGCCTGGACAGCTCTGGGGCCAACGTCCTGACTTTC.